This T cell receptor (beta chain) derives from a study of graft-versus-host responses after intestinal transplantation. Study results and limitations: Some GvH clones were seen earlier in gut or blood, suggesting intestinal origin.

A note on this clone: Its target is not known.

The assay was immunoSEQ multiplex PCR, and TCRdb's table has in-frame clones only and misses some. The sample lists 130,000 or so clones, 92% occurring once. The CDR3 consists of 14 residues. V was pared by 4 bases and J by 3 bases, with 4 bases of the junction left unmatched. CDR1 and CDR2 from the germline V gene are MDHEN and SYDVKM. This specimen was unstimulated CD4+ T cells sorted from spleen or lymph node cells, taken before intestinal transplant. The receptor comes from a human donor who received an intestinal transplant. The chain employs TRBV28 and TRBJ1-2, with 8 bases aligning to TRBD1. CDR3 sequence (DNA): TGTGCCAGCAGTTACGGGGACAGGTACTATGGCTACACCTTC. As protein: CASSYGDRYYGYTF.